The 3 T cell receptor beta chains given below trace back to one sample, sequenced in a study of CD8 T cells in Susac syndrome. A quantity of about 0.45 to 1 ug RNA underwent reverse transcription using random hexamers. From the immunoSEQ multiplex PCR reads, TCRdb called clonotypes with MiXCR, one entry per CDR3 protein. Here the sample spans about 130,000 distinct CDR3 sequences, around 94% being singletons. Sequenced material: CD8+ T cells from PBMCs. These receptors were obtained from a human donor with Susac syndrome.

This clonotype was seen once. V and J are TRBV6-2 or TRBV6-3 and TRBJ2-2; D not resolved. This CDR3 is 15 amino acids long. V lost 0 bases and J 3 bases, leaving 8 bases between the germline ends. Germline CDR1 reads MNHEY; CDR2 reads SVGEGT. In nucleotides, the CDR3 is TGTGCCAGCAGTTACTCGATTGGGGACACCGGGGAGCTGTTTTTT. Translation gives CASSYSIGDTGELFF.

In this sample, this clonotype turned up once. The chain has TRBV11-2 and TRBJ2-1; 12 positions agree with TRBD2. This CDR3 region has 17 residues. V dropped 7 bases and J dropped 0; count of bases not matched to a gene: 7. CDR1 SGHAT and CDR2 FQNNGV come from the germline V gene. CDR3 sequence reads: CASTPGLAGPSYNEQFF. DNA for the CDR3: TGTGCCAGCACCCCCGGACTAGCGGGACCCTCCTACAATGAGCAGTTCTTC.

The chain has TRBV14 and TRBJ1-1; D may be TRBD1 (5 bases). Germline CDR1 is SGHDN and CDR2 is FVKESK. Trimming removed 1 base from V and 11 bases from J, with 11 bases in between. CDR3 length equals 12 residues. Here the CDR3 reads CASSQGGVTAFF. DNA of the CDR3: TGTGCCAGCAGCCAAGGAGGGGTGACGGCTTTCTTT.